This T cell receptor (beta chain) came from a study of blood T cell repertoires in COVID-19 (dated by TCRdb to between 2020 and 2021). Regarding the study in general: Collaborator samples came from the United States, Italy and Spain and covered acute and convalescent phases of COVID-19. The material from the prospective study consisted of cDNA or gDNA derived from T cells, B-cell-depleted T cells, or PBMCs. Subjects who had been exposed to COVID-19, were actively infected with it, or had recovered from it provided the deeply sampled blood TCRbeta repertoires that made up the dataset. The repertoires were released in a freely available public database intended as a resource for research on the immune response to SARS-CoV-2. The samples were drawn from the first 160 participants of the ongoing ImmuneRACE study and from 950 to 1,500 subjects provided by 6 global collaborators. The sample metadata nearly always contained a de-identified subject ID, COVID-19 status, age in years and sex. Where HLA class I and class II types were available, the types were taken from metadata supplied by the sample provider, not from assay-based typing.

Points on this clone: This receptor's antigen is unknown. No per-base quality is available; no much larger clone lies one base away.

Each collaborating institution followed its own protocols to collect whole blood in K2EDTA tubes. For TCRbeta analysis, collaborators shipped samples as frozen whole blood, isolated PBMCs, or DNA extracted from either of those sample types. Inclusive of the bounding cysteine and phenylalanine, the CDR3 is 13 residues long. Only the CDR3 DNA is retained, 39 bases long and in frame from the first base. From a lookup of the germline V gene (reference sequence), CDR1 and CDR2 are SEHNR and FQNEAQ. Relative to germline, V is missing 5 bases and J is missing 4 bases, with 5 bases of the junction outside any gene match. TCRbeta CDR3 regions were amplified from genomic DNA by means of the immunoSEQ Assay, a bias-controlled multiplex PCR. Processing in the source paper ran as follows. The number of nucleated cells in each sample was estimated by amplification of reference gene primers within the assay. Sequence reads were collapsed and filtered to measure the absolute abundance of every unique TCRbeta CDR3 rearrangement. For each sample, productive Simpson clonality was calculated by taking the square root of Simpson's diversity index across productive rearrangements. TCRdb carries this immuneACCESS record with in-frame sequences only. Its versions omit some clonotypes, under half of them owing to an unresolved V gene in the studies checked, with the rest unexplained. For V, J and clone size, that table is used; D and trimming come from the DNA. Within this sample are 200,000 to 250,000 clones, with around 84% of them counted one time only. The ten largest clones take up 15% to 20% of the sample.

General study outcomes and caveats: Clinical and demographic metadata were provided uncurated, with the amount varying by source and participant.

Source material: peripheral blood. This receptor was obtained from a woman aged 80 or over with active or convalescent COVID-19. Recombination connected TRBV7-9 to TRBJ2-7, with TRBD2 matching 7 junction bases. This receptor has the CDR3 CASSPGLLYEQYF. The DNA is TGTGCCAGCAGCCCGGGACTATTATACGAGCAGTACTTC.